This T cell receptor beta chain originates from a study of cytomegalovirus exposure and HLA in healthy donors. This clone has a handful of counts. Its cognate antigen is unknown. This PCR relied on a set of 60 Vbeta primers and 13 Jbeta primers. Profiling relied on immunoSEQ multiplex PCR, and the TCRdb table lists in-frame clones only, not all of them. The data show under 150,000 clones, around 70% seen once. The germline CDR1 and CDR2 sequences are MNHNS and SASEGT. Trimming removed 4 bases at V and 0 bases at J, with 9 bases between. This CDR3 is 15 amino acids long. Findings of the study overall: Among the sequence variants, a highly shared cluster was likely an artifact of sequencing. TCR beta sequences reportedly predicted most subjects' HLA-A and HLA-B alleles accurately. Sequencing depth across donors, presence/absence analyses assumed, was roughly uniform. In an earlier analysis, most TCR beta V segments were productive about 87% or about 30% of the time.

This chain connects TRBV6-1 to TRBJ1-4; D might be TRBD1 (6 bases). The sequence came from a woman aged 40 to 50 in good health and CMV-seropositive. Sequenced input: PBMCs. The CDR3 is CASSGTVSTNEKLFF. CDR3 DNA sequence: TGTGCCAGCAGTGGGACAGTTTCAACTAATGAAAAACTGTTTTTT.